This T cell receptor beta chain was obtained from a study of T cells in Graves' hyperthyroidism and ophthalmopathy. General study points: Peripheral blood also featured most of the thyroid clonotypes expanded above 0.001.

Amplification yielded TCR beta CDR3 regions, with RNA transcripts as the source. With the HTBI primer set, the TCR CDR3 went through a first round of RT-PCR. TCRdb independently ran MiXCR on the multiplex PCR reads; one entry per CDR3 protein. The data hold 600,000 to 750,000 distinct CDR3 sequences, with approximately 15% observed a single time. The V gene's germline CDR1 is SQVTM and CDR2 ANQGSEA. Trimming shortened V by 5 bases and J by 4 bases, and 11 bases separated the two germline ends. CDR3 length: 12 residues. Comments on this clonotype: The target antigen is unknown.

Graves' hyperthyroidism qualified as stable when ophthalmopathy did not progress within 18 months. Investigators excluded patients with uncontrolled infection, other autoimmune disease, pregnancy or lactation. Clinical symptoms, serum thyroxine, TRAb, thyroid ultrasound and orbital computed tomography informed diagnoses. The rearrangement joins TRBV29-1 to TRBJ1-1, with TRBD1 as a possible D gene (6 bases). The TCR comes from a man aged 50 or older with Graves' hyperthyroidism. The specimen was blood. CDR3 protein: CSVSRGSTEAFF. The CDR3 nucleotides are TGCAGCGTTTCCAGGGGAAGCACTGAAGCTTTCTTT.